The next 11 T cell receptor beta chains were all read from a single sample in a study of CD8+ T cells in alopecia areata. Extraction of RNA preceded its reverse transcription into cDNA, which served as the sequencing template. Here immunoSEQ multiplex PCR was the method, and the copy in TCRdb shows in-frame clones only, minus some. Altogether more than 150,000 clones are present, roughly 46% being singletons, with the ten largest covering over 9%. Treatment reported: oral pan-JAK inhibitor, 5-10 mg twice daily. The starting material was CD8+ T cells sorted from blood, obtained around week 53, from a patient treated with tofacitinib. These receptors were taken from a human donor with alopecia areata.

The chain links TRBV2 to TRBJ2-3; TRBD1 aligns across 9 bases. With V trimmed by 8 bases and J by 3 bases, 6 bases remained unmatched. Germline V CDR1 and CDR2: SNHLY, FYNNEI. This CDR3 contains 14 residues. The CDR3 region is CASSADRGTDTQYF. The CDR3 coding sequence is TGTGCCAGCTCCGCCGACAGGGGGACAGATACGCAGTATTTT.

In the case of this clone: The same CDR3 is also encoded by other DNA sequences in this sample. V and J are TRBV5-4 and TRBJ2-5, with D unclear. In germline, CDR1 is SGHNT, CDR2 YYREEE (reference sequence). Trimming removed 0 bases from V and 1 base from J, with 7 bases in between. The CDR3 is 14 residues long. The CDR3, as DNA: TGTGCCAGCAGCTTGGCCGGCGGCCAAGAGACCCAGTACTTC. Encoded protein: CASSLAGGQETQYF.

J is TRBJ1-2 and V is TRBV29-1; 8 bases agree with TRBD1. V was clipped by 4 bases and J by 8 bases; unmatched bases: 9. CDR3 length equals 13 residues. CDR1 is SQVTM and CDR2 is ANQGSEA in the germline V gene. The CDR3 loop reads CSVAGGTGPGYTF. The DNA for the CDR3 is TGCAGCGTTGCCGGCGGGACAGGCCCCGGCTACACCTTC.

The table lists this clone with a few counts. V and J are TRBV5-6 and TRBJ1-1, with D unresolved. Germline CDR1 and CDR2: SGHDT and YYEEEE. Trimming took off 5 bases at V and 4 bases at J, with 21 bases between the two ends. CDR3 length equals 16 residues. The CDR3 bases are TGTGCCAGCAGATTCGCCTTAGCCTGGGAGAGCACTGAAGCTTTCTTT. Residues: CASRFALAWESTEAFF.

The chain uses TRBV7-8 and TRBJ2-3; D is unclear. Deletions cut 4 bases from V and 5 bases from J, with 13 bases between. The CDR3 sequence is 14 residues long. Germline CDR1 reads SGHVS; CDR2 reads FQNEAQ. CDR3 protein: CASSSIGNLDTQYF. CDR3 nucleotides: TGTGCCAGCAGCTCTATAGGGAACTTAGATACGCAGTATTTT.

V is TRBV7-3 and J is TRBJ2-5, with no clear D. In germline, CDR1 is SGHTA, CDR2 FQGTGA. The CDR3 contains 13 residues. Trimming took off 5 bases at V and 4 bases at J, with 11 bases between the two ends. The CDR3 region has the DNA TGTGCCAGCAGCCCCATGGGTGCAGAGACCCAGTACTTC. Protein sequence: CASSPMGAETQYF.

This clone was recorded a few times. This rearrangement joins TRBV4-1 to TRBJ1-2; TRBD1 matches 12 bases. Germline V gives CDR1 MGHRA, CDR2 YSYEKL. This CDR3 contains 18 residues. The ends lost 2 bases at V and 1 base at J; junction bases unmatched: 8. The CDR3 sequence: CASSQLGTGGRSNYGYTF. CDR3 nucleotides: TGCGCCAGCAGCCAACTCGGGACAGGGGGCCGAAGTAACTATGGCTACACCTTC.

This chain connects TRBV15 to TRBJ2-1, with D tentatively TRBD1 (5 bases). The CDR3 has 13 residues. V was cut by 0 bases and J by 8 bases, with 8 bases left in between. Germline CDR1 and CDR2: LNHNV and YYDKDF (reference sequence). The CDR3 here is CATSRDRAHEQFF. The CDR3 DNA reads TGTGCCACCAGCAGAGACAGGGCCCATGAGCAGTTCTTC.

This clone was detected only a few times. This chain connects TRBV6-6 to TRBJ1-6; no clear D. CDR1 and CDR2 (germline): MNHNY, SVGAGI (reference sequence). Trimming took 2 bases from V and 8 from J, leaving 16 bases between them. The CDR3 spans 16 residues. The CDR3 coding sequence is TGTGCCAGCAGTTACCCCATTAAGGCTCAGGATTCACCCCTCCACTTT. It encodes CASSYPIKAQDSPLHF.

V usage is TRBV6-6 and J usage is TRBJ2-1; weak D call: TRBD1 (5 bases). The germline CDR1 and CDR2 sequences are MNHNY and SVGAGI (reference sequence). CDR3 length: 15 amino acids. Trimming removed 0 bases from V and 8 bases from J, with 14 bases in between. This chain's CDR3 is CASSYSVSTEDEQFF. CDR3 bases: TGTGCCAGCAGTTACTCAGTTTCGACAGAGGATGAGCAGTTCTTC.

The CDR3 loop reads CSVDTSGGTDTQYF. The CDR3 region has the DNA TGCAGCGTTGACACTAGCGGGGGTACAGATACGCAGTATTTT. The chain links TRBV29-1 to TRBJ2-3; 11 bases are a match to TRBD2. The CDR3 loop spans 14 amino acids. Trimming cost V 3 bases and J 3 bases; bases outside gene matches: 2. Germline-derived CDR1 and CDR2 are SQVTM and ANQGSEA.